This TCR beta chain was sequenced during a study of OX40 agonist ivuxolimab in advanced cancers. The method was immunoSEQ multiplex PCR; TCRdb's version includes in-frame clones alone and lacks a portion of them. The data show fewer than 65,000 clones, roughly nine tenths seen once. Study-level findings and limits: Clonal expansion was seen in CD4+ and CD8+ blood T cells by week 6 at 0.1 to 3.0 mg/kg. CD8+ T cells averaged more expanded clones than CD4+.

From germline, CDR1 is LNHDA and CDR2 SQIVND (reference sequence). The CDR3 covers 16 residues. The V gene end was trimmed by 7 bases and the J gene end by 3 bases; junction bases not matched to a gene: 11. Note on this clone: Its target is not known.

The sequenced sample was CD4+ or CD8+ T cells sorted from blood, obtained in a trial of the OX40 agonist ivuxolimab. This receptor was taken from an adult with an advanced solid tumor such as melanoma, head and neck, liver or kidney cancer. The chain employs TRBV19 and TRBJ2-7; 11 bases are shared with TRBD1. CDR3 amino acids: CASTHRGDRGIYEQYF. DNA for the CDR3: TGTGCCAGTACCCACCGGGGGGACAGGGGGATCTACGAGCAGTACTTC.